The 29 T cell receptor beta chains below come from one sample, sequenced in a study of response to subunit inactivated influenza vaccine. One entry per CDR3 protein results from TCRdb running MiXCR on the RT-PCR reads. The data show over 400,000 distinct CDR3 sequences, around 9.9% seen once. Sample: PBMCs from blood, taken 40 to 50 days after vaccination. These receptors came from a man aged 45-65 years who received an inactivated influenza vaccine.

The genes are TRBV7-9 and TRBJ2-1; tentatively, D is TRBD2 (6 bases). The V and J ends lost 3 bases and 4 bases respectively, with 13 bases between them. This CDR3 has 15 amino acids. Per germline, CDR1 SEHNR and CDR2 FQNEAQ (reference sequence). DNA for the CDR3: TGTGCCAGCAGCTTCCTCAGACTAGGTTACAATGAGCAGTTCTTC. Its translation: CASSFLRLGYNEQFF.

The chain joins TRBV10-2 to TRBJ2-3; TRBD2 aligns across 11 bases. Trimming at V came to 7 bases and at J to 2 bases, leaving 8 bases not matched to a gene. The CDR3 extends over 16 amino acids. Germline-derived CDR1 and CDR2 are WSHSY and SAAADI. Written as DNA, the CDR3 is TGCGCCAGCACCCTAGCGGGGGGCTACTACACAGATACGCAGTATTTT. Translation gives CASTLAGGYYTDTQYF.

The CDR3 DNA sequence: TGTGCCAGCAGTTACTCTATCCGCGGGGGGACTGAAGCTTTCTTT. Its translation: CASSYSIRGGTEAFF. This rearrangement joins TRBV6-5 to TRBJ1-1, with a weak D call TRBD1 (5 bases). V was clipped by 0 bases and J by 5 bases, with 13 bases between them. This CDR3 contains 15 residues. Germline V CDR1 and CDR2: MNHEY, SVGAGI.

This rearrangement joins TRBV30 to TRBJ2-2, with D perhaps assigned TRBD1 or TRBD2 (5 bases each). Germline CDR1 and CDR2: GTSNPN and SVGIG (reference sequence). CDR3 length: 17 residues. Trimming cost V 3 bases and J 1 base, with 18 bases left between them. Written as DNA, the CDR3 is TGTGCCTGGAGCCGGAAGGGGTACGGGAAGAACACCGGGGAGCTGTTTTTT. This sequence encodes CAWSRKGYGKNTGELFF.

Ten or more counts support this clonotype. J is TRBJ2-3 and V is TRBV10-3; 12 bases agree with TRBD2. CDR3 length: 15 residues. The V and J ends lost 6 bases and 6 bases, in that order; junction bases with no gene match: 7. The germline CDR1 and CDR2 sequences are ENHRY and SYGVKD. In DNA form, the CDR3 reads TGTGCCATCAGGCCTAGCGGGGGGGCCAGGGATACGCAGTATTTT. Protein: CAIRPSGGARDTQYF.

This clonotype was seen a few times. CDR3 region: CASSFGGTQPQHF. In DNA, the CDR3 is TGTGCCAGCAGTTTTGGGGGCACTCAGCCCCAGCATTTT. This chain connects TRBV28 to TRBJ1-5; maybe TRBD1 (6 bases). Germline V gene sequence: CDR1 MDHEN, CDR2 SYDVKM. The CDR3 loop spans 13 amino acids. Trimming took 3 bases from V and 6 from J, leaving 9 bases between them.

The chain links TRBV7-2 to TRBJ2-5; maybe TRBD1 (5 bases). There are 13 residues in the CDR3. Germline CDR1 and CDR2: SGHTA and FQGNSA. Trimming took 3 bases from V and 3 from J, leaving 8 bases between them. The CDR3 sequence: CASSFQQEETQYF. In DNA, the CDR3 is TGTGCCAGCAGCTTCCAACAGGAAGAGACCCAGTACTTC.

This clonotype was seen more than once but under ten times. The rearrangement uses TRBV4-2 and TRBJ1-5; 7 positions match TRBD1. J lost 4 bases, V lost 5 bases, and 8 bases had no gene match. Germline values: CDR1 LGHNA, CDR2 YNFKEQ. The CDR3 runs 15 residues. The CDR3: CASSTTGTDNQPQHF. CDR3 DNA: TGTGCCAGCAGCACCACCGGGACAGATAATCAGCCCCAGCATTTT.

This clonotype was seen at least ten times. V usage is TRBV29-1 and J usage is TRBJ2-7; D might be TRBD1 (6 bases). V shed 7 bases and J shed 1 base, with 8 bases lying between them. Germline-derived CDR1 and CDR2 are SQVTM and ANQGSEA. The CDR3 extends over 11 amino acids. The DNA of the CDR3 is TGCAGCGCTGGACAGTCCTACGAGCAGTACTTC. Protein product: CSAGQSYEQYF.

V usage is TRBV20-1 and J usage is TRBJ2-7, with 10 bases matching TRBD2. This CDR3 spans 15 amino acids. Germline trimming cut 1 base from V and 6 bases from J; bases unmatched to any gene: 9. The germline V gene has CDR1 DFQATT and CDR2 SNEGSKA (reference sequence). CDR3 nucleotide sequence: TGCAGTGCTAGAGGTTATCTAGCGGGAGAACGCGAGCAGTACTTC. It specifies CSARGYLAGEREQYF.

A few counts support this clonotype. The genes are TRBV5-1 and TRBJ1-4; D is undetermined. This CDR3 is 16 amino acids long. V lost 2 bases to trimming and J lost 0 bases, with 11 bases between them. Germline CDR1 and CDR2: SGHRS and YFSETQ. The chain's CDR3 is CASSLTFGSTNEKLFF. The CDR3 region has the DNA TGCGCCAGCAGCTTAACCTTCGGGTCAACTAATGAAAAACTGTTTTTT.

The chain couples TRBV18 to TRBJ2-7; 12 nucleotides line up with TRBD1. Per the germline V gene, CDR1 is KGHSH and CDR2 is LQKENI. The CDR3 length is 15 residues. The V segment lost 6 bases and the J segment 6 bases; nucleotides outside the gene matches: 9. The DNA for the CDR3 is TGTGCCAGCTCTCTCATGGGACAGGGGGCGACCGAGCAGTACTTC. As protein: CASSLMGQGATEQYF.

This clonotype was counted many times. J is TRBJ1-1 and V is TRBV7-2, with 8 bases matching TRBD1. The junction had 1 base not matched to a gene; V was cut back by 0 bases and J by 1 base. Looked up from germline, CDR1 is SGHTA and CDR2 is FQGNSA. This CDR3 is 15 amino acids long. The CDR3 nucleotides are TGTGCCAGCAGCTTAGCTGGACAGGGGAACACTGAAGCTTTCTTT. Translated: CASSLAGQGNTEAFF.

This clonotype was counted at least ten times. This chain links TRBV5-1 with TRBJ2-1; D is perhaps TRBD1 or TRBD2 (5 bases each). With 0 bases removed from V and 7 bases from J, the gap between germline ends came to 14 bases. Germline CDR1 reads SGHRS; CDR2 reads YFSETQ. CDR3 size: 15 residues. The CDR3 sequence: CASSLGDYKGNEQFF. CDR3 nucleotides: TGCGCCAGCAGCTTGGGCGACTATAAGGGGAATGAGCAGTTCTTC.

V is TRBV15 and J is TRBJ2-3, with D possibly matching TRBD2 (5 bases). Trimming took off 2 bases at V and 5 bases at J, with 8 bases between the two ends. CDR1 and CDR2 (germline): LNHNV, YYDKDF (reference sequence). This CDR3 has 13 residues. The CDR3 nucleotides are TGTGCCACCAGCAGACGGGGTGGAGATACGCAGTATTTT. It specifies CATSRRGGDTQYF.

The V gene is TRBV4-2, the J gene TRBJ2-7; D perhaps matches TRBD2 (5 bases). Germline V gene data show CDR1 as LGHNA and CDR2 as YNFKEQ. V gave up 5 bases and J gave up 10 bases, with 15 bases separating them. CDR3 length: 12 amino acids. The CDR3 spells CASSGRSGVQYF. CDR3 DNA sequence: TGTGCCAGCAGCGGTCGGAGCGGCGTACAGTACTTC.

The sample holds a few counts of this clonotype. The V and J genes are TRBV7-9 and TRBJ2-2, with D tentatively TRBD2 (5 bases). Germline CDR1 is SEHNR and CDR2 is FQNEAQ (reference sequence). CDR3 length: 15 amino acids. V was trimmed by 5 bases and J by 1 base, leaving 11 bases between them. CDR3 sequence (DNA): TGTGCCAGCAGCCACACCGGGAAGAACACCGGGGAGCTGTTTTTT. Residues: CASSHTGKNTGELFF.

This clonotype was seen a handful of times. The chain links TRBV4-3 to TRBJ2-3; D is possibly TRBD2 (6 bases). Trimming took 0 bases from V and 5 from J, leaving 21 bases between them. This CDR3 comprises 18 residues. Germline loops: CDR1 LGHNA, CDR2 YSLEER. CDR3 residues: CASSQDRSSRRRGDTQYF. CDR3 in DNA: TGCGCCAGCAGCCAAGATCGGAGTTCGCGGCGGAGGGGAGATACGCAGTATTTT.

In its sample, this clonotype was seen a few times. The genes are TRBV24-1 and TRBJ2-1; 13 nucleotides agree with TRBD2. This CDR3 spans 16 amino acids. Losses at the gene ends were 5 bases for V and 5 bases for J; bases not matched to a gene: 5. Germline V gene data show CDR1 as KGHDR and CDR2 as SFDVKD. DNA of the CDR3: TGTGCCACCAGTGCCGGACTAGCGGGGGTGGACAATGAGCAGTTCTTC. Its protein product is CATSAGLAGVDNEQFF.

This clonotype was found many times. The chain carries TRBV20-1 and TRBJ1-1; D may be TRBD1 (5 bases). The CDR3 covers 12 residues. Trimming pared 2 bases from V and 8 bases from J, leaving 12 bases between. The germline gives CDR1 DFQATT, CDR2 SNEGSKA (reference sequence). The CDR3 spells CSARIGQGEAFF. For the CDR3, the DNA is TGCAGTGCTAGAATTGGGCAGGGAGAAGCTTTCTTT.

The chain carries TRBV7-7 and TRBJ2-7, with 7 bases matching TRBD2. The trim removed 7 bases at V and 3 bases at J, leaving 6 bases unmatched. Germline assignment: CDR1 SSHAT and CDR2 FNYEAQ (reference sequence). The CDR3 totals 13 residues. The CDR3 reads CASTGGSDYEQYF. CDR3 DNA sequence: TGTGCCAGCACTGGCGGGAGTGACTACGAGCAGTACTTC.

This clonotype appeared a few times. J is TRBJ2-7 and V is TRBV7-2; D call uncertain. CDR1 SGHTA and CDR2 FQGNSA come from the germline V gene. V was trimmed by 0 bases and J by 6 bases, leaving 12 bases between them. The CDR3 sequence is 14 residues long. This CDR3 is CASSLAGSYGEQYF. CDR3 coding DNA: TGTGCCAGCAGCTTAGCGGGCAGCTATGGCGAGCAGTACTTC.

This clonotype was found a few times. V usage is TRBV20-1 and J usage is TRBJ2-7; TRBD1 aligns across 8 bases. The junction had 12 bases not matched to a gene; V was cut back by 5 bases and J by 3 bases. The CDR3 is 15 residues long. Looked up from germline, CDR1 is DFQATT and CDR2 is SNEGSKA (reference sequence). The CDR3 nucleotides read TGCAGTGCTTTTTCCGGGGCCGGACAGGGCTACGAGCAGTACTTC. Its protein product is CSAFSGAGQGYEQYF.

The rearrangement links TRBV29-1 to TRBJ2-3, with D possibly TRBD1 on 6 matching bases. The CDR3 covers 14 residues. Per the germline V gene, CDR1 is SQVTM and CDR2 is ANQGSEA. V lost 3 bases to trimming and J lost 2 bases, with 12 bases between them. DNA of the CDR3: TGCAGCGTTGATAGGCAGGGACACACAGATACGCAGTATTTT. Protein: CSVDRQGHTDTQYF.

This clonotype came up a few times. The chain is built from TRBV20-1 and TRBJ2-7; D remains unclear. Per the germline V gene, CDR1 is DFQATT and CDR2 is SNEGSKA (reference sequence). Between the trimmed V and J ends, which lost 3 bases and 2 bases, there was a span of 14 bases. The CDR3 spans 14 residues. The CDR3 coding sequence is TGCAGTGCTAGGCTGTGGAAGGGTCCCTACGAGCAGTACTTC. Amino acid sequence: CSARLWKGPYEQYF.

This clonotype was recorded at least ten times. V usage is TRBV4-3 and J usage is TRBJ2-3; TRBD2 agrees at 7 bases. CDR1 and CDR2 from the germline V gene are LGHNA and YSLEER. The V and J ends lost 0 bases and 2 bases, in that order; junction bases with no gene match: 14. The CDR3 has 19 amino acids. The CDR3 is CASSQDPRPKGGYTDTQYF. Here the CDR3 DNA reads TGCGCCAGCAGCCAAGACCCACGACCGAAGGGAGGGTACACAGATACGCAGTATTTT.

This clonotype was counted only a few times. This rearrangement joins TRBV29-1 to TRBJ2-7; 8 positions agree with TRBD2. The CDR3 spans 15 residues. V gave up 1 base and J gave up 0 bases; unmatched junction bases: 5. Germline assignment: CDR1 SQVTM and CDR2 ANQGSEA. The CDR3 region is CSVEATSGSSYEQYF. The CDR3 DNA reads TGCAGCGTTGAAGCTACTAGCGGTAGCTCCTACGAGCAGTACTTC.

This clonotype was seen a handful of times. The rearrangement joins TRBV3-1 to TRBJ2-7; TRBD1 is a possible D gene (5 bases). V lost 5 bases and J lost 4, with 12 bases in between. Germline CDR1 LGHDT, CDR2 YNNKEL (reference sequence). The CDR3 covers 13 residues. CDR3 region: CASSFGKGYEQYF. CDR3 coding DNA: TGTGCCAGCAGCTTTGGGAAGGGGTACGAGCAGTACTTC.

Only a few counts were recorded for this clonotype. V gene TRBV7-2 combines with J gene TRBJ2-3; no reliable D call. With 2 bases removed from V and 6 bases from J, the gap between germline ends came to 12 bases. This CDR3 is built from 14 residues. Looked up from germline, CDR1 is SGHTA and CDR2 is FQGNSA. CDR3 bases: TGTGCCAGCAGCTTACGACCCCGGTTTGATACGCAGTATTTT. Its translation: CASSLRPRFDTQYF.